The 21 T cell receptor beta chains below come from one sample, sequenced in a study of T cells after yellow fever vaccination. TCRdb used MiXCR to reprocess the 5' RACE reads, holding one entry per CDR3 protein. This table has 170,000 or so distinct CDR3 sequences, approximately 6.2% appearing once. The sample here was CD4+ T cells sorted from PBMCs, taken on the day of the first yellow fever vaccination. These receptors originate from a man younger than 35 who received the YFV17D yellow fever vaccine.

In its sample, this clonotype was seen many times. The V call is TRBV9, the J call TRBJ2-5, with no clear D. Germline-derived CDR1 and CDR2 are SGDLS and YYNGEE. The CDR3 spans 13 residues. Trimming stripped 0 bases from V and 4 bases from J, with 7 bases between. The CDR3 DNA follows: TGTGCCAGCAGCGTAGACCCAGTAGAGACCCAGTACTTC. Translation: CASSVDPVETQYF.

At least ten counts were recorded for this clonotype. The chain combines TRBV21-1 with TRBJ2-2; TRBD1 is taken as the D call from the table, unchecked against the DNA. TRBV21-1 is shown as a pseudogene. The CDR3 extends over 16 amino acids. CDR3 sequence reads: CASRAQKTPGTGELFF. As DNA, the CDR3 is TGTGCCAGCAGGGCCCAAAAAACGCCGGGCACCGGGGAGCTGTTTTTT.

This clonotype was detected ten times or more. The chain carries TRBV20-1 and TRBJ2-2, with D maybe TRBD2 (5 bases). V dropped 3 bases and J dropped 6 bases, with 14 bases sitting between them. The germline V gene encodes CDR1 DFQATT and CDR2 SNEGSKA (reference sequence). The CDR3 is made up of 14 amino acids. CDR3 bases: TGCAGTGCTAGTTTCGCCTCGGGGTCCGGGGAGCTGTTTTTT. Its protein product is CSASFASGSGELFF.

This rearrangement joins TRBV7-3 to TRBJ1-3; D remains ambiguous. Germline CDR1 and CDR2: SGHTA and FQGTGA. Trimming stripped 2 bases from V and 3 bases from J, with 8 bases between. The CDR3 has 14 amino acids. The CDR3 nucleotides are TGTGCCAGCAGCTTAGACGGAGGTGGAAACACCATATATTTT. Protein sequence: CASSLDGGGNTIYF.

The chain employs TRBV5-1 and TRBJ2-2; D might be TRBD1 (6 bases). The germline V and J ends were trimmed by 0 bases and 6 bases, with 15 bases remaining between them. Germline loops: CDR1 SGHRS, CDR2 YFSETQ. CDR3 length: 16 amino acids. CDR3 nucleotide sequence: TGCGCCAGCAGCTTGGTAGCAGGGGCCGCGGCCGGGGAGCTGTTTTTT. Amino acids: CASSLVAGAAAGELFF.

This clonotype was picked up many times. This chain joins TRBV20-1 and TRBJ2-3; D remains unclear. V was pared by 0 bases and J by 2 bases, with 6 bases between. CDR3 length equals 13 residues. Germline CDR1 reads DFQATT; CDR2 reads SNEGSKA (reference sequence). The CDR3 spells CSARDQDTDTQYF. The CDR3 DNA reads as TGCAGTGCTAGAGACCAAGACACAGATACGCAGTATTTT.

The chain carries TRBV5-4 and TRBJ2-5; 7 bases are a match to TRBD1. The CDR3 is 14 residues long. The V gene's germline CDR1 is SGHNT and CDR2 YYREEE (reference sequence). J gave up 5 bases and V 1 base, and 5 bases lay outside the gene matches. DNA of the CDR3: TGTGCCAGCAGCTTGCAGGGGACAGAGGAGACCCAGTACTTC. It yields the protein CASSLQGTEETQYF.

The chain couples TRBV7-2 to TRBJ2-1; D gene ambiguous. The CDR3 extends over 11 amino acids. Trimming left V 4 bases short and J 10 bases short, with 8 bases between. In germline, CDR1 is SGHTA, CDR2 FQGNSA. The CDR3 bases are TGTGCCAGCAGCTCGTCTCGAGAGCAGTTCTTC. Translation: CASSSSREQFF.

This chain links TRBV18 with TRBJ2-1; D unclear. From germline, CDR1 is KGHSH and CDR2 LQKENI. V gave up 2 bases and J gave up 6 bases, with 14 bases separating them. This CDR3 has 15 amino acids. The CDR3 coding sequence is TGTGCCAGCTCACCATCGGCCTCACTCCGCAATGAGCAGTTCTTC. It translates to CASSPSASLRNEQFF.

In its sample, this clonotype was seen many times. The CDR3 sequence: CASSVGNQETQYF. In DNA form, the CDR3 reads TGTGCCAGCAGCGTTGGCAACCAAGAGACCCAGTACTTC. The chain couples TRBV9 to TRBJ2-5; no clear D gene. This CDR3 is 13 amino acids long. Germline CDR1 reads SGDLS; CDR2 reads YYNGEE. V was trimmed by 2 bases and J by 0 bases, leaving 5 bases between them.

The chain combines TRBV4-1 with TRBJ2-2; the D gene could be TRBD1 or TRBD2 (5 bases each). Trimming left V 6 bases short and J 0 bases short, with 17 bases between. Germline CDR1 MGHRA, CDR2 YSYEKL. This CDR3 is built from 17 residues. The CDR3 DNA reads TGCGCCAGCAGTTTAACCGGGGCCCCCGCGAACACCGGGGAGCTGTTTTTT. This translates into CASSLTGAPANTGELFF.

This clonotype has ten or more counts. Here the CDR3 reads CASSLHFRAGRVTYEQYV. In DNA, the CDR3 is TGCGCCAGCAGTCTACACTTTCGAGCAGGGAGAGTAACCTACGAGCAGTACGTC. The chain employs TRBV4-1 and TRBJ2-7; either TRBD1 or TRBD2 may supply D (5 bases each). V lost 6 bases, J lost 2 bases, and 26 bases lay in between. The germline CDR1 and CDR2 sequences are MGHRA and YSYEKL. This CDR3 contains 18 residues.

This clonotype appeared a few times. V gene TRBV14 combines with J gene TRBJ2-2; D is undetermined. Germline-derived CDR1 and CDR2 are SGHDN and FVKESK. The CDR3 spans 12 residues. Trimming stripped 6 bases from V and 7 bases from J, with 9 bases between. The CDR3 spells CASSPLRGELFF. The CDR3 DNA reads TGTGCCAGCAGTCCATTACGCGGGGAGCTGTTTTTT. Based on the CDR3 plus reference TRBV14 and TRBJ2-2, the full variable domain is EAGVTQFPSHSVIEKGQTVTLRCDPISGHDNLYWYRRVMGKEIKFLLHFVKESKQDESGMPNNRFLAERTGGTYSTLKVQPAELEDSGVYFCASSPLRGELFFGEGSRLTVL.

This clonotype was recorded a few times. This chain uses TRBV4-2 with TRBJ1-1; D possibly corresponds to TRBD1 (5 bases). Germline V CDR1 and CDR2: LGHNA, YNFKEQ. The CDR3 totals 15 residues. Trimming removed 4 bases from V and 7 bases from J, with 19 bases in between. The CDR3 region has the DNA TGTGCCAGCAGCCGCCTCTCGGGGACCAGTGGTGAAGCTTTCTTT. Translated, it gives CASSRLSGTSGEAFF.

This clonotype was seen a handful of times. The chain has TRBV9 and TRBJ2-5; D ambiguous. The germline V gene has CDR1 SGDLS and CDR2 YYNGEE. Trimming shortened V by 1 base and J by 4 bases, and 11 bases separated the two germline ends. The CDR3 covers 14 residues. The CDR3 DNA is TGTGCCAGCAGCGTAAGGGCCCTGGGAGAGACCCAGTACTTC. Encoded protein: CASSVRALGETQYF.

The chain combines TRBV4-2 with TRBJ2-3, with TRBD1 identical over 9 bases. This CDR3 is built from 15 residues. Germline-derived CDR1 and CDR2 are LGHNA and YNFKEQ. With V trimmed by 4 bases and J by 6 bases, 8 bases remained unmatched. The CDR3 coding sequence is TGTGCCAGCAGCCTCCCGGGACAGGGTGTGGATACGCAGTATTTT. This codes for CASSLPGQGVDTQYF.

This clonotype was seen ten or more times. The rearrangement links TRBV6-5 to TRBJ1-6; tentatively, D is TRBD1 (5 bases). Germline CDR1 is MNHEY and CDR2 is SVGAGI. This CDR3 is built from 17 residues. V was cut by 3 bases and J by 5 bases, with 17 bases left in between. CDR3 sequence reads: CASSYLRVSGNNSPLHF. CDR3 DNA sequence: TGTGCCAGCAGTTATTTGAGGGTGTCAGGGAATAATTCACCCCTCCACTTT.

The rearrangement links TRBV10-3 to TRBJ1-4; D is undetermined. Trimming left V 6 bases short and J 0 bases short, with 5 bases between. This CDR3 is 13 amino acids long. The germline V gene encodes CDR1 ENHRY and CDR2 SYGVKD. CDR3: CAIRGATNEKLFF. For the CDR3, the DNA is TGTGCCATCAGGGGTGCAACTAATGAAAAACTGTTTTTT.

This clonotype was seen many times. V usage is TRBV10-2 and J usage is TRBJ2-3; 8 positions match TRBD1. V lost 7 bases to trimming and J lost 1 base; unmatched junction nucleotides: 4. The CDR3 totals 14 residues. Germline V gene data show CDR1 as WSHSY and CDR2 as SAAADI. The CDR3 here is CASTATGGTDTQYF. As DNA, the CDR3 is TGCGCCAGCACGGCGACAGGGGGCACAGATACGCAGTATTTT.

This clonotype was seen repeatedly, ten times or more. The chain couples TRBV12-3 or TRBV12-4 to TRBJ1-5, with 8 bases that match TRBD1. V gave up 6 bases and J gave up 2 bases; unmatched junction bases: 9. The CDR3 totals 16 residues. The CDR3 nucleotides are TGTGCCAGCAGCCGACAGGGGCGGGGAGGCAATCAGCCCCAGCATTTT. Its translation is CASSRQGRGGNQPQHF.

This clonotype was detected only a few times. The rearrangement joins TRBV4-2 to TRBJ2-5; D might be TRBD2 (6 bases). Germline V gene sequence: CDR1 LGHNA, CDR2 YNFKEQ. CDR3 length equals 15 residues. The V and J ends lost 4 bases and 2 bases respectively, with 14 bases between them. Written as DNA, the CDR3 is TGTGCCAGCAGCCTTAGCGGCGCGTGGCAAGAGACCCAGTACTTC. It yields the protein CASSLSGAWQETQYF.